This entry lists 25 T cell receptor beta chains sequenced from one sample in a study of T cell changes during pregnancy in multiple sclerosis. The protocol was immunoSEQ multiplex PCR, while the TCRdb copy is restricted to in-frame clones and leaves out a portion. This table holds about 44,000 clones, around 90% found once. This specimen was CD4+ T cells from peripheral blood mononuclear cells, taken before pregnancy. These receptors were taken from a female donor with multiple sclerosis, enrolled in a pregnancy study.

This clone was seen a single time. The J gene is TRBJ1-2, the V gene TRBV10-3; 8 nucleotides agree with TRBD1. CDR3 size: 16 residues. The V gene end was trimmed by 2 bases and the J gene end by 2 bases; junction bases not matched to a gene: 7. The germline CDR1 and CDR2 sequences are ENHRY and SYGVKD. The CDR3: CAISEATGARNYGYTF. In DNA form, the CDR3 reads TGTGCCATCAGTGAGGCGACAGGGGCCCGCAACTATGGCTACACCTTC.

The gene calls are TRBV5-6 and TRBJ1-1; 8 positions agree with TRBD1. The V gene's germline CDR1 is SGHDT and CDR2 YYEEEE. This CDR3 has 18 amino acids. V lost 2 bases and J lost 2; bases outside the gene matches: 14. The CDR3 region has the DNA TGTGCCAGCAGCTTCGGACAGGGTGGCCTTGGGGGCAACACTGAAGCTTTCTTT. The encoded protein is CASSFGQGGLGGNTEAFF.

The table lists this clone with a few counts. V usage is TRBV5-1 and J usage is TRBJ1-1; D ambiguous. This CDR3 comprises 15 residues. Germline CDR1 is SGHRS and CDR2 is YFSETQ. The V and J ends lost 0 bases and 4 bases respectively, with 13 bases between them. The CDR3 nucleotides read TGCGCCAGCAGCTTGGGGCCGAGCGGGATCACTGAAGCTTTCTTT. Amino acids: CASSLGPSGITEAFF.

The CDR3 DNA sequence: TGCGCCAGCAGACGCCAAATCGGACAGGGGTCCTACGAGCAGTACTTC. Residues: CASRRQIGQGSYEQYF. The chain joins TRBV5-1 to TRBJ2-7; the match to TRBD1 covers 9 bases. This CDR3 comprises 16 residues. Germline V gene sequence: CDR1 SGHRS, CDR2 YFSETQ. Trimming cost V 5 bases and J 1 base; bases outside gene matches: 10.

Details on this clone: This CDR3 is also generated by other DNA sequences in the sample. V usage is TRBV29-1 and J usage is TRBJ1-1; tentatively, D is TRBD1 (5 bases). The germline gives CDR1 SQVTM, CDR2 ANQGSEA. The CDR3 runs to 12 residues. Trimming removed 7 bases from V and 3 bases from J, with 12 bases in between. The CDR3 bases are TGCAGCGCTTCGGGGGGGTACACTGAAGCTTTCTTT. Amino acid sequence: CSASGGYTEAFF. Combining the CDR3 with reference TRBV29-1 and TRBJ1-1 gives the whole variable domain SAVISQKPSRDICQRGTSLTIQCQVDSQVTMMFWYRQQPGQSLTLIATANQGSEATYESGFVIDKFPISRPNLTFSTLTVSNMSPEDSSIYLCSASGGYTEAFFGQGTRLTVV.

This chain uses TRBV4-2 with TRBJ2-1; D gene ambiguous. The CDR3 length is 13 residues. Germline CDR1 LGHNA, CDR2 YNFKEQ. With 3 bases removed from V and 8 bases from J, the gap between germline ends came to 11 bases. DNA of the CDR3: TGTGCCAGCAGCCAGATGGTTTCGGATGAGCAGTTCTTC. Translated, it gives CASSQMVSDEQFF.

The chain is built from TRBV4-2 and TRBJ1-2; 8 nucleotides align to TRBD1. The J segment lost 4 bases and the V segment lost 0 bases, leaving 1 base of the junction unmatched. CDR1 is LGHNA, CDR2 YNFKEQ, per germline. The CDR3 is 14 amino acids. CDR3 sequence (DNA): TGTGCCAGCAGCCAAGATACAGGGGGCTATGGCTACACCTTC. It specifies CASSQDTGGYGYTF.

This chain joins TRBV5-1 and TRBJ1-2; 12 nucleotides align to TRBD1. The CDR3 runs 17 residues. Germline loops: CDR1 SGHRS, CDR2 YFSETQ. Losses at the gene ends were 4 bases for V and 4 bases for J; bases not matched to a gene: 11. The CDR3 sequence: CASSQRDRGRLGYGYTF. The CDR3 bases are TGCGCCAGCAGCCAACGGGACAGGGGGCGGTTGGGCTATGGCTACACCTTC.

The chain employs TRBV5-4 and TRBJ2-5, with no clear D. The V gene's germline CDR1 is SGHNT and CDR2 YYREEE (reference sequence). There are 13 residues in the CDR3. V was shortened by 4 bases and J by 4 bases, with 11 bases between the two germline ends. The CDR3: CASSLSGPETQYF. CDR3 DNA sequence: TGTGCCAGCAGCCTTTCAGGCCCAGAGACCCAGTACTTC.

The V call is TRBV5-5, the J call TRBJ1-1, with 7 bases fitting TRBD1. This CDR3 comprises 16 residues. CDR1 is SGHKS, CDR2 YYEKEE, per germline (reference sequence). The junction had 18 bases not matched to a gene; V was cut back by 3 bases and J by 10 bases. The CDR3 sequence: CASSYTLLTGAFGAFF. The CDR3 nucleotides are TGTGCCAGCAGCTATACTCTCCTTACAGGGGCGTTTGGAGCTTTCTTT.

The chain couples TRBV6-5 to TRBJ2-7; TRBD1 matches 9 bases. V was pared by 5 bases and J by 3 bases, with 8 bases of the junction left unmatched. The CDR3 extends over 15 amino acids. Germline assignment: CDR1 MNHEY and CDR2 SVGAGI. The CDR3 is CASSPTGGVIYEQYF. The CDR3 DNA is TGTGCCAGCAGTCCGACAGGGGGAGTAATCTACGAGCAGTACTTC.

The chain couples TRBV9 to TRBJ2-7; D is unclear. This CDR3 is 14 amino acids long. The V and J ends lost 0 bases and 4 bases respectively, with 11 bases between them. CDR1 and CDR2 (germline): SGDLS, YYNGEE. CDR3 coding DNA: TGTGCCAGCAGCGTAGCTTCAAGTAGTTACGAGCAGTACTTC. As protein: CASSVASSSYEQYF.

The chain carries TRBV4-3 and TRBJ2-7; D gene ambiguous. This CDR3 is 15 amino acids long. V dropped 0 bases and J dropped 2 bases, with 11 bases sitting between them. Germline loops: CDR1 LGHNA, CDR2 YSLEER. In DNA form, the CDR3 reads TGCGCCAGCAGCCAAGATTCCAGTGGTCCCTACGAGCAGTACTTC. Translation: CASSQDSSGPYEQYF.

V gene TRBV19 combines with J gene TRBJ1-2; 7 bases are shared with TRBD1. The germline V gene has CDR1 LNHDA and CDR2 SQIVND (reference sequence). The V and J ends lost 7 bases and 7 bases, in that order; junction bases with no gene match: 9. The CDR3 is 13 residues long. The CDR3 sequence: CASMRGREFGYTF. CDR3 nucleotide sequence: TGTGCCAGTATGAGGGGGCGCGAATTTGGCTACACCTTC.

The chain carries TRBV5-1 and TRBJ2-7; 10 bases are a match to TRBD1. The V segment lost 3 bases and the J segment 7 bases; nucleotides outside the gene matches: 7. The CDR3 is 14 residues long. Germline V CDR1 and CDR2: SGHRS, YFSETQ. This CDR3 reads CASSYDRGQGEQYF. The CDR3 DNA is TGCGCCAGCAGCTACGACAGGGGGCAGGGGGAGCAGTACTTC.

This clone was recorded only once. The chain is built from TRBV2 and TRBJ2-7; TRBD2 matches 11 bases. The CDR3 consists of 15 residues. The germline V gene encodes CDR1 SNHLY and CDR2 FYNNEI. V shed 6 bases, J shed 5 bases, and the junction held 9 bases outside the gene matches. The CDR3 sequence is CASSPFSGGAHEQYF. The CDR3 region has the DNA TGTGCCAGCAGCCCCTTTAGCGGGGGGGCCCACGAGCAGTACTTC. Full variable domain (rest looked up from reference TRBV2 and TRBJ2-7): EPEVTQTPSHQVTQMGQEVILRCVPISNHLYFYWYRQILGQKVEFLVSFYNNEISEKSEIFDDQFSVERPDGSNFTLKIRSTKLEDSAMYFCASSPFSGGAHEQYFGPGTRLTVT.

CDR3 amino acids: CASSVEGQPYSPLHF. Here the CDR3 DNA reads TGTGCCAGCAGCGTAGAAGGACAGCCCTATTCACCCCTCCACTTT. This chain uses TRBV9 with TRBJ1-6, with a tentative D call TRBD1 (6 bases). Germline CDR1 reads SGDLS; CDR2 reads YYNGEE. The CDR3 runs to 15 residues. Trimming shortened V by 0 bases and J by 8 bases, and 12 bases separated the two germline ends.

The chain carries TRBV7-3 and TRBJ2-5, with 7 bases identical to TRBD2. CDR1 and CDR2 (germline): SGHTA, FQGTGA. The trim removed 5 bases at V and 4 bases at J, leaving 7 bases unmatched. The CDR3 loop spans 14 amino acids. This CDR3 reads CASSKTSWGETQYF. The CDR3 bases are TGTGCCAGCAGCAAGACTAGCTGGGGAGAGACCCAGTACTTC.

This chain links TRBV19 with TRBJ1-5, with D unresolved. Germline V gene sequence: CDR1 LNHDA, CDR2 SQIVND (reference sequence). The CDR3 spans 13 residues. The V and J ends lost 9 bases and 7 bases respectively, with 16 bases between them. The CDR3 bases are TGTGCCAGCAACGTGGGATCGGGGCAGCCCCAGCATTTT. Translating it yields CASNVGSGQPQHF.

This chain joins TRBV19 and TRBJ2-7, with D perhaps TRBD1 (7 bases). This CDR3 spans 18 amino acids. Trimming stripped 3 bases from V and 3 bases from J, with 24 bases between. Per germline, CDR1 LNHDA and CDR2 SQIVND (reference sequence). For the CDR3, the DNA is TGTGCCAGTAGTATTTTAGGGGGGACAGACCCTTGGATCTACGAGCAGTACTTC. Translated: CASSILGGTDPWIYEQYF. Supplemented by reference TRBV19 and TRBJ2-7, the full variable domain reads DGGITQSPKYLFRKEGQNVTLSCEQNLNHDAMYWYRQDPGQGLRLIYYSQIVNDFQKGDIAEGYSVSREKKESFPLTVTSAQKNPTAFYLCASSILGGTDPWIYEQYFGPGTRLTVT.

The chain joins TRBV19 to TRBJ2-7, with TRBD2 identical over 11 bases. The CDR3 runs to 15 residues. Germline V gene data show CDR1 as LNHDA and CDR2 as SQIVND (reference sequence). J gave up 5 bases and V 4 bases, and 7 bases lay outside the gene matches. CDR3 DNA sequence: TGTGCCAGTAGTACCACTAGCGGGAGCAGGAACGAGCAGTACTTC. It yields the protein CASSTTSGSRNEQYF. The complete variable domain, with remaining parts taken from reference TRBV19 and TRBJ2-7, reads DGGITQSPKYLFRKEGQNVTLSCEQNLNHDAMYWYRQDPGQGLRLIYYSQIVNDFQKGDIAEGYSVSREKKESFPLTVTSAQKNPTAFYLCASSTTSGSRNEQYFGPGTRLTVT.

The rearrangement links TRBV5-5 to TRBJ2-2, with 10 bases aligning to TRBD1. This CDR3 contains 17 residues. The germline V gene encodes CDR1 SGHKS and CDR2 YYEKEE (reference sequence). Unmatched junction bases numbered 7, after V lost 3 bases and J lost 2 bases. In DNA, the CDR3 is TGTGCCAGCAGCTATAGGACAGGGGGGCTTAACACCGGGGAGCTGTTTTTT. This codes for CASSYRTGGLNTGELFF.

The rearrangement joins TRBV28 to TRBJ1-4; possibly TRBD1 for D (6 bases). The CDR3 has 14 amino acids. CDR1 and CDR2 from the germline V gene are MDHEN and SYDVKM. The V end lost 5 bases, the J end lost 7 bases, and 14 bases lay between the germline ends. The CDR3, as DNA: TGTGCCAGCAGTGACCTGACAGGCCCTGAAAAACTGTTTTTT. As protein: CASSDLTGPEKLFF.

V and J are TRBV5-4 and TRBJ1-2; TRBD1 agrees at 11 bases. The length of the CDR3 is 14 residues. J lost 7 bases, V lost 4 bases, and 6 bases had no gene match. Germline V CDR1 and CDR2: SGHNT, YYREEE (reference sequence). Here the CDR3 DNA reads TGTGCCAGCAGCACGGACAGGGGGCTGGGTGGCTACACCTTC. This sequence encodes CASSTDRGLGGYTF.

The genes are TRBV2 and TRBJ2-4, with D hard to call. The germline CDR1 and CDR2 sequences are SNHLY and FYNNEI. The CDR3 covers 15 residues. Trimming removed 4 bases from V and 0 bases from J, with 10 bases in between. The CDR3 nucleotides are TGTGCCAGCAGTGGCGACTCAAAAGCCAAAAACATTCAGTACTTC. Protein: CASSGDSKAKNIQYF.